This T cell receptor beta chain was obtained from a study of T-cell reconstitution after alpha-beta-depleted transplantation in children. This clonotype was seen more than once but under ten times. Trimming took off 3 bases at V and 0 bases at J, with 11 bases between the two ends. CDR1 and CDR2 from the germline V gene are GTSNPN and SVGIG (reference sequence). This CDR3 has 15 residues. During its preparation, the TCRbeta library received unique molecular identifiers. TCRdb re-called the PCR reads through MiXCR, storing one row per CDR3 protein. The data show some 530,000 distinct CDR3 sequences, with about 12% seen just once and around 5.8% held by the top ten.

V and J are TRBV30 and TRBJ2-2, with D possibly matching TRBD1 (5 bases). The sequences come from PBMCs from the stem cell graft donor, collected from the stem cell graft. The sequence was obtained from a human donor who donated a stem cell graft to a child with combined immunodeficiency. The CDR3, as DNA: TGTGCCTGGAGGATTGGACACTCGAACACCGGGGAGCTGTTTTTT. Translating gives CAWRIGHSNTGELFF.